This T cell receptor (beta chain) is from a study of regulatory and conventional T cells in RAG deficiency. Assay used: immunoSEQ multiplex PCR; TCRdb lists only in-frame clones, some missing. The data show roughly 30,000 clones, about 96% seen once. Blood CD4+ CD25-low CD127-high conventional T cells supplied the genomic DNA template. The CDR3 loop spans 15 amino acids. Germline V gives CDR1 KGHSH, CDR2 LQKENI. Trimming pared 2 bases from V and 4 bases from J, leaving 14 bases between. These same records also appear under a second study, on regulatory T cells. According to that study: Amplification used 52 TRBV primers and 13 TRBJ primers.

V gene TRBV18 combines with J gene TRBJ1-1; D is unresolved. The TCR comes from a human donor in good health. Sequencing input: CD25- CD4+ T cells sorted from blood. The CDR3 here is CASSPVTPRGTEAFF. CDR3 DNA: TGTGCCAGCTCACCAGTAACCCCCCGGGGCACTGAAGCTTTCTTT. Full variable domain (rest looked up from reference TRBV18 and TRBJ1-1): NAGVMQNPRHLVRRRGQEARLRCSPMKGHSHVYWYRQLPEEGLKFMVYLQKENIIDESGMPKERFSAEFPKEGPSILRIQQVVRGDSAAYFCASSPVTPRGTEAFFGQGTRLTVV.